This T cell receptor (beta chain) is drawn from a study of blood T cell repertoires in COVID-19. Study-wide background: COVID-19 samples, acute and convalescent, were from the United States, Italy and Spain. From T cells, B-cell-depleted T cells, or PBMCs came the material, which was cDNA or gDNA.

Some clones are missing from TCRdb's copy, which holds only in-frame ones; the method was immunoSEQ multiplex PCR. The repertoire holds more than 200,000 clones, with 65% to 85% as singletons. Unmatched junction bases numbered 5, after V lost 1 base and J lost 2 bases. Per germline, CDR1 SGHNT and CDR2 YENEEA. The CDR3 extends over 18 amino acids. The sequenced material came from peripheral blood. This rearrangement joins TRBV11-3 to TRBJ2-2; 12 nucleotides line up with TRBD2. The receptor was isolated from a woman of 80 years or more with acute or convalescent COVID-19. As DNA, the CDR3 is TGTGCCAGCAGCTTAGCTTTGGGACTAGCGGGTAACACCGGGGAGCTGTTTTTT. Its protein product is CASSLALGLAGNTGELFF.